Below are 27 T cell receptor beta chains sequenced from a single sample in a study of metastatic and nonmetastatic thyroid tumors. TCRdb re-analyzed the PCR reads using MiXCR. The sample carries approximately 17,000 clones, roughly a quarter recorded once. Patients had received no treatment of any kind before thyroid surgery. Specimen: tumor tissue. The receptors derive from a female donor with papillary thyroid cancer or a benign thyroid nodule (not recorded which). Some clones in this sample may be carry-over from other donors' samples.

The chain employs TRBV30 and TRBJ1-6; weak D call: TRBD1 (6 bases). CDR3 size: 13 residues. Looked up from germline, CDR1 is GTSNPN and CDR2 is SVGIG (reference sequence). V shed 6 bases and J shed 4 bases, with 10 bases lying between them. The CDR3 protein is CACKGEYNSPLHF. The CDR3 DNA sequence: TGTGCCTGTAAGGGGGAATATAATTCACCCCTCCACTTT.

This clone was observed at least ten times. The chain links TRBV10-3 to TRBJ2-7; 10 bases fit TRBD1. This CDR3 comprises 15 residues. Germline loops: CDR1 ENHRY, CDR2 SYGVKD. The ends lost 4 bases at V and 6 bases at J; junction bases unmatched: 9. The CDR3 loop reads CAISGPGQGTPEQYF. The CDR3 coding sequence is TGTGCCATCAGTGGACCGGGACAGGGGACCCCCGAGCAGTACTTC.

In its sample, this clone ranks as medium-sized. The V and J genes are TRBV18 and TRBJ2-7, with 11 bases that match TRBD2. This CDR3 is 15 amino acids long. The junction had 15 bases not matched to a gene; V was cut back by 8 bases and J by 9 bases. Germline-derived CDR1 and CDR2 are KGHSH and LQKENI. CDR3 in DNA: TGTGCCAGCACCCTTGAGGGGACTAGCGGCTCGGGGCAGTACTTC. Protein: CASTLEGTSGSGQYF.

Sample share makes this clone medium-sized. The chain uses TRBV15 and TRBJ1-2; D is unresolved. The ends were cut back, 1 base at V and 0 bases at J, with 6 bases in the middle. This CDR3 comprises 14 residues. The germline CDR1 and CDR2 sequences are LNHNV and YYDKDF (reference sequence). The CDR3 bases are TGTGCCACCAGCAGAGGAGCATCTAACTATGGCTACACCTTC. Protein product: CATSRGASNYGYTF.

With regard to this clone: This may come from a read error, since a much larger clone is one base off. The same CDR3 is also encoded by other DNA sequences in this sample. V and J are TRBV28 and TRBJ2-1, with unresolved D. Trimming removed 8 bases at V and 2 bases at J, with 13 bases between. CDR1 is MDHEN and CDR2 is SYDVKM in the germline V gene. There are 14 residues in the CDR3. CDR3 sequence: CASGRAGPYNEQFF. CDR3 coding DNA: TGTGCCAGCGGGCGAGCTGGGCCCTACAATGAGCAGTTCTTC.

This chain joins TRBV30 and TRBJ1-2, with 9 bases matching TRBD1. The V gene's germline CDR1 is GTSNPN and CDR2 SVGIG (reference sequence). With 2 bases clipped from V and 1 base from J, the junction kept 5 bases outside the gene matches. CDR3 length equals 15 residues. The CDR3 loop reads CAWSSGTGNNYGYTF. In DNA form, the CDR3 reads TGTGCCTGGAGTAGCGGGACAGGGAATAACTATGGCTACACCTTC.

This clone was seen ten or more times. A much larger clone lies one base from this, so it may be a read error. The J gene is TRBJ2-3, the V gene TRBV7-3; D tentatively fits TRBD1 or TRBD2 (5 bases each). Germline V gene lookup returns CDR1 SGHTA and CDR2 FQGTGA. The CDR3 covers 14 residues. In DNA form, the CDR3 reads TGTGCCAGCAGTTCAGCAGGGAGCACAGGTACGCAGTATTTT. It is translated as CASSSAGSTGTQYF.

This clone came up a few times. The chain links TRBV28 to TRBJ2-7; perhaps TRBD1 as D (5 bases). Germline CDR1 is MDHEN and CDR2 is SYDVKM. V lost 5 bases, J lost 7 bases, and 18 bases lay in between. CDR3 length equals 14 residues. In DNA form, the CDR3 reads TGTGCCAGCAGTCCAGCCGGCGACAGTCAAGAGCAGTACTTC. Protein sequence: CASSPAGDSQEQYF.

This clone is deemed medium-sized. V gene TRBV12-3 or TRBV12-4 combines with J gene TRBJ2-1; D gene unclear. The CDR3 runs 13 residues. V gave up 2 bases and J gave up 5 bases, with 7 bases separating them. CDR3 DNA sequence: TGTGCCAGCAGTTTAAGGCACAACAATGAGCAGTTCTTC. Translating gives CASSLRHNNEQFF.

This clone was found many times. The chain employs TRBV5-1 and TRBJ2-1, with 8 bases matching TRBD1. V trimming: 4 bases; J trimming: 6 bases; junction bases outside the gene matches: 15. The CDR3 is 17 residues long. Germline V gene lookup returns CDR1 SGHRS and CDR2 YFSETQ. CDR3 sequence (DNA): TGCGCCAGCAGCACGGGCCCGGGACAGGAGGCCCCCAATGAGCAGTTCTTC. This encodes CASSTGPGQEAPNEQFF.

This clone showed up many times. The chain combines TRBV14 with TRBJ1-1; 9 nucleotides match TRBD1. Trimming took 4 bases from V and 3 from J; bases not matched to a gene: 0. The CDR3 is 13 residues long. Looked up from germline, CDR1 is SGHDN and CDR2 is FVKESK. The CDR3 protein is CASSRDRDTEAFF. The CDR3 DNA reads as TGTGCCAGCAGCCGGGACAGGGACACTGAAGCTTTCTTT.

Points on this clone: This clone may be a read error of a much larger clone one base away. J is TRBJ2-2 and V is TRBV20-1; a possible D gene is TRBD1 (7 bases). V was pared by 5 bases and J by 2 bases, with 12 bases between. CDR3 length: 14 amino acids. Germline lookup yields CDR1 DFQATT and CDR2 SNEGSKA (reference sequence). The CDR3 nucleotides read TGCAGTGCTGGAGGGGGCCAAAACACCGGGGAGCTGTTTTTT. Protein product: CSAGGGQNTGELFF.

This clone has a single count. The CDR3 is CSASDGYGYTF. DNA for the CDR3: TGCAGTGCTTCCGACGGCTATGGCTACACCTTC. The gene calls are TRBV20-1 and TRBJ1-2; D is unresolved. V was shortened by 5 bases and J by 4 bases, with 8 bases between the two germline ends. Germline V gene data show CDR1 as DFQATT and CDR2 as SNEGSKA (reference sequence). CDR3 length: 11 residues.

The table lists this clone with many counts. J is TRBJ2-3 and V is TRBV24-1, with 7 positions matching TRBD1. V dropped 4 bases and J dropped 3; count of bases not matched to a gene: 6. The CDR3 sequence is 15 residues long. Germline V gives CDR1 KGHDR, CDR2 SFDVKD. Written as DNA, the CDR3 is TGTGCCACCAGTGACCACCGACAGGGAACAGATACGCAGTATTTT. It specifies CATSDHRQGTDTQYF.

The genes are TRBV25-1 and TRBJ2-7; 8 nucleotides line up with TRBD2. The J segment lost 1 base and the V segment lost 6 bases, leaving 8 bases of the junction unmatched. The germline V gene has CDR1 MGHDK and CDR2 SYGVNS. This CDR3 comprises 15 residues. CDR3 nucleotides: TGTGCCAGCAGCTTTGCAGCGGGAGTTTCCTACGAGCAGTACTTC. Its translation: CASSFAAGVSYEQYF.

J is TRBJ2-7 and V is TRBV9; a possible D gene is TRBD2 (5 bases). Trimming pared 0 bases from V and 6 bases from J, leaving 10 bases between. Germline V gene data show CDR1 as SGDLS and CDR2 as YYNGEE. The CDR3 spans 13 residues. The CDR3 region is CASSVGAGVEQYF. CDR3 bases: TGTGCCAGCAGCGTAGGGGCCGGGGTCGAGCAGTACTTC.

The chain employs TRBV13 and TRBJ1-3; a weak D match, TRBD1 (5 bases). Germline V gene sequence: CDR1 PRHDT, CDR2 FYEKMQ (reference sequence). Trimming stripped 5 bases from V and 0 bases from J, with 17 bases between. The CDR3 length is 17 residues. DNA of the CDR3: TGTGCCAGCAGCGCTCTTGGTAGGGGATTCTCTGGAAACACCATATATTTT. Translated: CASSALGRGFSGNTIYF.

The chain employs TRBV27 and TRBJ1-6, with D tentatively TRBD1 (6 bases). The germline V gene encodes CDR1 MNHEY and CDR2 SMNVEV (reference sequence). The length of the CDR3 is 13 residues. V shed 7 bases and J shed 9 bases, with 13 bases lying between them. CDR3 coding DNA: TGTGCCAGCAAGGGGACACGGAGTTCACCCCTCCACTTT. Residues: CASKGTRSSPLHF.

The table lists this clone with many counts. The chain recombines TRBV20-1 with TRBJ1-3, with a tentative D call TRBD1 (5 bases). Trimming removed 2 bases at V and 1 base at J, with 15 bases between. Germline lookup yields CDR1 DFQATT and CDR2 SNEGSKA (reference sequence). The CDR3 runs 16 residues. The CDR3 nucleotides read TGCAGTGCTAGAAAGTTCGAGGGGACTTCTGGAAACACCATATATTTT. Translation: CSARKFEGTSGNTIYF.

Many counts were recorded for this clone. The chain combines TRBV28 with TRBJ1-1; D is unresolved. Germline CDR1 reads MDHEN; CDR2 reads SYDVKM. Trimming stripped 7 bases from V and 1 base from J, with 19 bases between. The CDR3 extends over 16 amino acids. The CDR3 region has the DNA TGTGCCAGCACACTGCTGGGAGTTGGTTGGAACACTGAAGCTTTCTTT. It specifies CASTLLGVGWNTEAFF.

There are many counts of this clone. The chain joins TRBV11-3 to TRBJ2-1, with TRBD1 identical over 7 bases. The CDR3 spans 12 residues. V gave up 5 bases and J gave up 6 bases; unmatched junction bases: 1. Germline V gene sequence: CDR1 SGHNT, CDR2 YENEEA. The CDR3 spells CASSRQGNEQFF. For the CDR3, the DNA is TGTGCCAGCAGCCGACAGGGCAATGAGCAGTTCTTC.

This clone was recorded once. CDR3 in amino acids: CSAPSHRDSPLHF. The CDR3 nucleotides read TGCAGTGCTCCCTCCCACAGGGATTCACCCCTCCACTTT. The chain employs TRBV20-1 and TRBJ1-6; possibly TRBD1 for D (6 bases). CDR3 length equals 13 residues. The V gene lost 5 bases and the J gene lost 8 bases, with 13 bases spanning the gap. Germline loops: CDR1 DFQATT, CDR2 SNEGSKA (reference sequence).

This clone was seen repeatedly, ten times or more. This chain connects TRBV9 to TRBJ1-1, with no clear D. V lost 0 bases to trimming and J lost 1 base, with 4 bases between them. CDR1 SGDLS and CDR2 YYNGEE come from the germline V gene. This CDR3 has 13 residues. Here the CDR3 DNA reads TGTGCCAGCAGCGTAGTCCAGAACACTGAAGCTTTCTTT. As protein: CASSVVQNTEAFF.

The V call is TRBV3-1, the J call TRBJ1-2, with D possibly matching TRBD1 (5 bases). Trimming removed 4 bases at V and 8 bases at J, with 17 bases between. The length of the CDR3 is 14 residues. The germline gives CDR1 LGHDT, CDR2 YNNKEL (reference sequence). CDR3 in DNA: TGTGCCAGCAGCCCCAGGGACCAAGCGGGAGGCTACACCTTC. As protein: CASSPRDQAGGYTF.

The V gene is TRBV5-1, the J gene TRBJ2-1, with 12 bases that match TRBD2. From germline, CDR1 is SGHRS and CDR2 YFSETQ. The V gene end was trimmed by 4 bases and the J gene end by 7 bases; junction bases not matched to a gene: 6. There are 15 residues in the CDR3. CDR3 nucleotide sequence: TGCGCCAGCAGCCCAGGACTAGCGGGGACTAATGAGCAGTTCTTC. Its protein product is CASSPGLAGTNEQFF.

The CDR3 sequence: CAWSDRENTEAFF. CDR3 DNA: TGTGCCTGGAGTGATCGGGAGAACACTGAAGCTTTCTTT. V and J are TRBV30 and TRBJ1-1; D gene unclear. Trimming shortened V by 1 base and J by 1 base, and 7 bases separated the two germline ends. The CDR3 has 13 amino acids. The germline V gene has CDR1 GTSNPN and CDR2 SVGIG (reference sequence).

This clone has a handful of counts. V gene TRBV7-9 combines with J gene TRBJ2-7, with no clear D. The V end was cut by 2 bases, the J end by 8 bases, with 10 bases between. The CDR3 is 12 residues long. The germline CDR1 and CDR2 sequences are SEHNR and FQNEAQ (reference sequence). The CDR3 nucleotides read TGTGCCAGCAGCTTATTGCCAGACCAGCAGTACTTC. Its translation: CASSLLPDQQYF.